The sequence of this T cell receptor beta chain was determined in a study of blood T cell repertoires in COVID-19. This clone was detected only a few times. V shed 1 base and J 3 bases; nucleotides not matched to a gene: 1. Germline V gives CDR1 SEHNR, CDR2 FQNEAQ (reference sequence). This CDR3 is 14 amino acids long. Repertoires were generated with immunoSEQ multiplex PCR, while TCRdb's copy carries only in-frame clones and drops some. The sample yields some 65,000 clones, more than 65% seen once. Sequences were obtained from peripheral blood. The chain employs TRBV7-9 and TRBJ2-5, with 8 bases matching TRBD1. The receptor comes from a woman aged 70-85 years with acute or convalescent COVID-19. CDR3 amino acids: CASSLGTGKETQYF. The CDR3 nucleotides are TGTGCCAGCAGCTTAGGGACAGGGAAAGAGACCCAGTACTTC.